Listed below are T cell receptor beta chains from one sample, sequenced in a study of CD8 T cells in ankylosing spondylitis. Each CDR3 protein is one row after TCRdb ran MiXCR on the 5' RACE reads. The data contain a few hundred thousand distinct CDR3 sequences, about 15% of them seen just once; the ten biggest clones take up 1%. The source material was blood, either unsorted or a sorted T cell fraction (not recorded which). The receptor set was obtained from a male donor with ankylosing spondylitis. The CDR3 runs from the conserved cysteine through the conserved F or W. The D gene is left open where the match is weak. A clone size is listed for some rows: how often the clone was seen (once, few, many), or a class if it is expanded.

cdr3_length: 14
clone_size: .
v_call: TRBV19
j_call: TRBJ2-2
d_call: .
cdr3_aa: CASSTTPVTGELFF
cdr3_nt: TGTGCCAGTAGTACCACTCCGGTAACCGGGGAGCTGTTTTTT

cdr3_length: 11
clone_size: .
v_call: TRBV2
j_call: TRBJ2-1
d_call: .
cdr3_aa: CASGHRSEQFF
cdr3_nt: TGTGCCAGCGGACATCGTTCGGAGCAGTTCTTC

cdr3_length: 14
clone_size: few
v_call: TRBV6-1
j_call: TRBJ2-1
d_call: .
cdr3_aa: CASKQGNSYNEQFF
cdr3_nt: TGTGCCAGCAAACAGGGAAACTCCTACAATGAGCAGTTCTTC

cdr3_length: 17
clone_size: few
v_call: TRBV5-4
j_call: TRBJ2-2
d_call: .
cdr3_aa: CASSPLGGRSNTGELFF
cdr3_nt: TGTGCCAGCAGTCCCCTAGGGGGGAGATCGAACACCGGGGAGCTGTTTTTT

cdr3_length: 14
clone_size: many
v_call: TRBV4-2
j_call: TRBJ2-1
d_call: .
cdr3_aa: CASSQTDGDNEQFF
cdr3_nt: TGTGCCAGCAGCCAGACGGACGGGGACAATGAGCAGTTCTTC

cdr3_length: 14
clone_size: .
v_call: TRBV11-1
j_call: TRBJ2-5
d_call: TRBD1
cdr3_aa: CASSIDRGQETQYF
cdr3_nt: TGTGCCAGCAGCATAGACAGGGGTCAAGAGACCCAGTACTTC

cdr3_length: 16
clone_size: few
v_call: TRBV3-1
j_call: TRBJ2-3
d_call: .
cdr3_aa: CASSPLGGDSTDTQYF
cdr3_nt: TGTGCCAGCAGCCCCCTTGGCGGGGATAGCACAGATACGCAGTATTTT

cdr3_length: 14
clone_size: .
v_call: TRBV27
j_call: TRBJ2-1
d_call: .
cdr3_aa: CASSSPGERIEQFF
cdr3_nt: TGTGCCAGCAGCTCTCCGGGAGAGAGGATAGAGCAGTTCTTC

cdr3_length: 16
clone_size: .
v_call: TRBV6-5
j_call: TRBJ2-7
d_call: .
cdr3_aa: CASSYAGTSSPGEQYF
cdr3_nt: TGTGCCAGCAGTTACGCGGGAACATCCTCCCCGGGGGAGCAGTACTTC

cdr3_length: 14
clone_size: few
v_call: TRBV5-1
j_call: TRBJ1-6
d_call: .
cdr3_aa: CASSLVLPNSPLHF
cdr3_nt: TGCGCCAGCAGCTTGGTTCTCCCTAATTCACCCCTCCACTTT

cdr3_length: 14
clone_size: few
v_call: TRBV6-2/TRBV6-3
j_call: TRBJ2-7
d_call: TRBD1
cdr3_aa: CASIPGTATDEQYF
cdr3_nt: TGTGCCAGCATCCCCGGGACAGCTACGGACGAGCAGTACTTC

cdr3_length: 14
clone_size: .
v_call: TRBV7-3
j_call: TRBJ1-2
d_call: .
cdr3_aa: CASSSHAGSGGYTF
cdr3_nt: TGTGCCAGCAGCTCCCACGCAGGGTCAGGGGGCTACACCTTC

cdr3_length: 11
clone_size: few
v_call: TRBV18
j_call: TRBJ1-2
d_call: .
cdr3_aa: CASSPDDGYTF
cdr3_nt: TGTGCCAGCTCACCCGACGATGGCTACACCTTC

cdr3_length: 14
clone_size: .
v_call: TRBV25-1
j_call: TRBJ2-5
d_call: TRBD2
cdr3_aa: CASSGGAGGETQYF
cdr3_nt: TGTGCCAGCAGTGGAGGGGCGGGGGGAGAGACCCAGTACTTC

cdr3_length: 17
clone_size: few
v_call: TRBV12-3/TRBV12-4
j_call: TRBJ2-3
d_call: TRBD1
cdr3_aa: CASSLGTGMGVLDTQYF
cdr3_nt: TGTGCCAGCAGTTTAGGGACAGGGATGGGAGTTTTGGATACGCAGTATTTT

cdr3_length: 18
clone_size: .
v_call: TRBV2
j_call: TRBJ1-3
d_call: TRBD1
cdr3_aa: CASSALGRQGRAGNTIYF
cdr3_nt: TGTGCCAGCAGTGCTTTAGGGAGACAGGGACGAGCTGGAAACACCATATATTTT

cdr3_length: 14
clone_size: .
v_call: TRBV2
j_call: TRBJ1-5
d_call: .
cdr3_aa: CASSGWQSNQPQHF
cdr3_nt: TGTGCCAGCAGCGGATGGCAAAGCAATCAGCCCCAGCATTTT